This T cell receptor beta chain was sequenced for a study of blood T cells in healthy people across ages. Study findings and constraints: TCR beta diversity, measured per million T cells, fell in a roughly linear way with age. Samples with more naive T cells showed higher observed beta diversity.

The use of a sample-barcoded 5' primer and a J-beta primer mix characterized a second PCR of roughly 6 to 11 cycles. From the 5' RACE reads, TCRdb called clonotypes with MiXCR, one entry per CDR3 protein. The top ten clones hold roughly 26% of a sample with roughly 730,000 distinct CDR3 sequences, about 56% of them seen once. Note on this clonotype: As yet, its antigen is unknown.

This CDR3 has 12 amino acids. V dropped 5 bases and J dropped 7 bases, with 12 bases sitting between them. The germline CDR1 and CDR2 sequences are MDHEN and SYDVKM. The rearrangement links TRBV28 to TRBJ2-7, with D tentatively TRBD1 (5 bases). The sample comprised blood. The TCR sequence derives from a man between 40 and 49 years old in good health. The CDR3: CASSPVGQEQYF. CDR3 sequence (DNA): TGTGCCAGCAGTCCGGTAGGACAAGAGCAGTACTTC.